What follows describes a single TCR beta chain. Its antigen is as yet unknown. After removal of 5 bases from V and 6 bases from J, the junction contained 3 bases not matched to a gene. CDR1 ENHRY and CDR2 SYGVKD come from the germline V gene. The CDR3 covers 12 residues. The sample belongs to a study of post-analysis software for immune sequencing data. Study-wide background: The courses of disease that were included comprised relapsing-remitting, secondary progressive and progressive-relapsing multiple sclerosis. Whole-study results and caveats: The five TRBV segments detected at higher frequency in patients than in controls included TRBV5-6, TRBV5-1 and TRBV20-1. Among multiple sclerosis patients, normalized Chao1 diversity was significantly below that of controls. F measure grouped same-batch samples tightly together.

Each TCR beta cDNA library carried unique molecular identifiers. The source material, about 0.9 to 11 million T cells, gave rise to roughly 500,000 cDNA molecules. One entry per CDR3 protein results from TCRdb running MiXCR on the PCR reads. Altogether hundreds of thousands of distinct CDR3 sequences are present, around 44% being singletons, with the ten largest covering approximately 1.7%. The sequenced material came from blood. This chain links TRBV10-3 with TRBJ1-1, with 7 nucleotides matching TRBD1. This TCR derives from a girl aged 10 to 17 with multiple sclerosis. Here the CDR3 DNA reads TGTGCCATCAGTAGACAGGGCCCTGAAGCTTTCTTT. This encodes CAISRQGPEAFF.